This TCR beta chain was recovered during a study of blood T cell repertoires in COVID-19. Original data processing: Quantification of nucleated cells was approximated via reference gene primer amplification. Here immunoSEQ multiplex PCR was the method, and the copy in TCRdb shows in-frame clones only, minus some. V, J and clone size were drawn from that table, and D and trimming were deduced from the DNA. This sample yields fewer than 120,000 clones, of which just over 75% are seen a single time; around 4% belongs to the top ten. This CDR3 is 15 amino acids long. CDR1 and CDR2 from the germline V gene are MGHRA and YSYEKL. V shed 3 bases, J shed 8 bases, and the junction held 8 bases outside the gene matches.

Sequenced material: peripheral blood. This clonotype was sampled from a woman over 75 with acute or convalescent COVID-19. The rearrangement joins TRBV4-1 to TRBJ2-1; 9 bases line up with TRBD2. The CDR3 sequence is CASSHILGLAYEQFF. CDR3 nucleotide sequence: TGCGCCAGCAGCCACATCCTGGGACTAGCCTATGAGCAGTTCTTC.